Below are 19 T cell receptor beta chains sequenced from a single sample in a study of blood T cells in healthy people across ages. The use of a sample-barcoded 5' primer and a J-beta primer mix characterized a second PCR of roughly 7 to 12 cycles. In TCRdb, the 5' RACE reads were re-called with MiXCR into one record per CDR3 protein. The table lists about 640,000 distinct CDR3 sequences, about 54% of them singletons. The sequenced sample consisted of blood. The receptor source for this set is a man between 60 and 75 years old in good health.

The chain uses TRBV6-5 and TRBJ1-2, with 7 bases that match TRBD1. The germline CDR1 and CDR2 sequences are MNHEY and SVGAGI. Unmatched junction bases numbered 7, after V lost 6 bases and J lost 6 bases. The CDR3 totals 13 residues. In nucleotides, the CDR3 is TGTGCCAGCAGGAGGGGGCAAGGCGATGGCTACACCTTC. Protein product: CASRRGQGDGYTF.

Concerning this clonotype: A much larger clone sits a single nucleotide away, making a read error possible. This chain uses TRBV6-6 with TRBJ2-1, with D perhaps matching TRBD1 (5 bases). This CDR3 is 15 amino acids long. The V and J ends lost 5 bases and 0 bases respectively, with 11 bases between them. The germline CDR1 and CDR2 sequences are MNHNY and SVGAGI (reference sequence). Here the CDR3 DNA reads TGTGCCAGCAGTACGGACATGGTCTCCTACAATGAGCAGTTCTTC. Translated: CASSTDMVSYNEQFF.

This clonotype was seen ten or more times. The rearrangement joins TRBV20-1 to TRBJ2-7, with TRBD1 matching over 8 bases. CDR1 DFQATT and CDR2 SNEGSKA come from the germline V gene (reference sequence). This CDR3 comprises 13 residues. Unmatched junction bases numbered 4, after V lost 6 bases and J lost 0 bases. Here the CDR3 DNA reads TGCAGTGCCCCAGGGGGCATCTCCTACGAGCAGTACTTC. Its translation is CSAPGGISYEQYF.

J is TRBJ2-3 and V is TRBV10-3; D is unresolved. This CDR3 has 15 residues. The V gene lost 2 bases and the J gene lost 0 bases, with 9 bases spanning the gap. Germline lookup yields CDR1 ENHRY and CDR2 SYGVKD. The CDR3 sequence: CAISEDGTSTDTQYF. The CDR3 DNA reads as TGTGCCATCAGTGAGGACGGCACTAGCACAGATACGCAGTATTTT.

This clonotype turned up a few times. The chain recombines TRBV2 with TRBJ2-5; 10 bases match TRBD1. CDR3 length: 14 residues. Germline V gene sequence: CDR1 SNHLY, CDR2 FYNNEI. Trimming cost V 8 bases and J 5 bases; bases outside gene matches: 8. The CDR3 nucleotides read TGTGCCAGCCTTGGCGGGACAGGGGTGGAGACCCAGTACTTC. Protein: CASLGGTGVETQYF.

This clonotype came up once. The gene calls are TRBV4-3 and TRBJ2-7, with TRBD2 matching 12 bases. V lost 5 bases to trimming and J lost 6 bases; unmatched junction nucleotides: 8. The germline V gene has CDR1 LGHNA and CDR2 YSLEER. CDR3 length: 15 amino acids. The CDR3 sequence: CASSLATSGRIEQYF. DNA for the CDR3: TGCGCCAGCAGCTTAGCGACTAGCGGGAGAATCGAGCAGTACTTC.

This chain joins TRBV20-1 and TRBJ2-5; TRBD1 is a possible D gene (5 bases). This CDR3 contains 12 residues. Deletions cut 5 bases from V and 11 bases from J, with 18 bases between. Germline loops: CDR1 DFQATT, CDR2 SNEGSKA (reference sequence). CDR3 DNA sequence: TGCAGTGCTGCCCGACAGACCAATGAGCAGTACTTC. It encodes CSAARQTNEQYF.

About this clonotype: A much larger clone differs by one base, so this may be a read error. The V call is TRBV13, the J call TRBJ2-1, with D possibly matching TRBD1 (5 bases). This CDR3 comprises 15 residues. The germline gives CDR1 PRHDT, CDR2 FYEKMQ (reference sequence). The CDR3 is CASSLATGPYNGQFF. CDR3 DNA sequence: TGTGCCAGCAGCTTAGCTACAGGCCCGTACAATGGGCAGTTCTTC.

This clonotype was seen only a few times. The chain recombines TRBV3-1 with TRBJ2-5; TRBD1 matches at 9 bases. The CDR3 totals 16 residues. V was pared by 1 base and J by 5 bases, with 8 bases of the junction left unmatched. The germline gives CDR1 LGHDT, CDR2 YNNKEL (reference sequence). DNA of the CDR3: TGTGCCAGCAGCCAAGCTCGACAGGGGGTTCAGGAGACCCAGTACTTC. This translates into CASSQARQGVQETQYF.

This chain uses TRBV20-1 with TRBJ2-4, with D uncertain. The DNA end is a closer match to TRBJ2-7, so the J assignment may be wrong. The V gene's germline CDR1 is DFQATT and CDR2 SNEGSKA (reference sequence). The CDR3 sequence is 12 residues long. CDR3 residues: CSAKSGAYEQYF. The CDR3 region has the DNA TGCAGTGCTAAAAGTGGTGCCTACGAGCAGTACTTC.

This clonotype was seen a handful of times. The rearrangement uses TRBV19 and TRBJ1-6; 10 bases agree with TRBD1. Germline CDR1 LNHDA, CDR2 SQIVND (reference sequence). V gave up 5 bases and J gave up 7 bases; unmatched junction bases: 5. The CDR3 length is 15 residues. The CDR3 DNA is TGTGCCAGTAGTGCCCAGACAGGGGGCAATTCACCCCTCCACTTT. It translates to CASSAQTGGNSPLHF.

CDR3 bases: TGTGCCAGCAGTTACTCGACCCAGGGAATTGCCCCCTACGAGCAGTACTTC. It yields the protein CASSYSTQGIAPYEQYF. This chain uses TRBV6-6 with TRBJ2-7; TRBD1 might be the D (5 bases). CDR3 length: 17 amino acids. V lost 0 bases and J 2 bases, leaving 17 bases between the germline ends. From germline, CDR1 is MNHNY and CDR2 SVGAGI (reference sequence).

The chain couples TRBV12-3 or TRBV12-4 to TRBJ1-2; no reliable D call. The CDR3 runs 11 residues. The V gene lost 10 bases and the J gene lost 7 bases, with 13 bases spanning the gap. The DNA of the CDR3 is TGTGCCACTAAGGAGAATAGTGGCTACACCTTC. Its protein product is CATKENSGYTF.

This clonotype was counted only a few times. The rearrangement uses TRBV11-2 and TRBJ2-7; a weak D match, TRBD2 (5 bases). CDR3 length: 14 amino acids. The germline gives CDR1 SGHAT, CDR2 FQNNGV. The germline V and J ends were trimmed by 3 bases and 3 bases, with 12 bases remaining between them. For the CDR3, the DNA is TGTGCCAGCAGCTTCTCGGACGGAGGCTACGAGCAGTACTTC. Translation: CASSFSDGGYEQYF.

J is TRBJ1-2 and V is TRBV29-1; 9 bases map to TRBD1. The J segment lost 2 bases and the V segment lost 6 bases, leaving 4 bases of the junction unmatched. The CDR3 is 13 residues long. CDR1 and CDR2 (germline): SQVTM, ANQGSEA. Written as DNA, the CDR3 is TGCAGCGTCGGGGACAGGGAGAACTATGGCTACACCTTC. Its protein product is CSVGDRENYGYTF.

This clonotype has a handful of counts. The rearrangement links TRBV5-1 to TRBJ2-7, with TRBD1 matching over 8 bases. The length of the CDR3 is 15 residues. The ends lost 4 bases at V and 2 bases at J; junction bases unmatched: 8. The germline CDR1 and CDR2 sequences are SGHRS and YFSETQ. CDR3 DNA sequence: TGCGCCAGCAGCCGTTTGACAGGGGAGGCCTACGAGCAGTACTTC. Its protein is CASSRLTGEAYEQYF.

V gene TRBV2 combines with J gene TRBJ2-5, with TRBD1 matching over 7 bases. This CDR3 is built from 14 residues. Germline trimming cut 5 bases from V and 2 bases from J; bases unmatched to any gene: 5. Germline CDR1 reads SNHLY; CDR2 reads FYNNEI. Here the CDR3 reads CASSKTGSQETQYF. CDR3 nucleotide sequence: TGTGCCAGCAGTAAGACAGGGAGTCAAGAGACCCAGTACTTC.

Here the CDR3 reads CASSSPLYEQYF. The CDR3 DNA follows: TGTGCCAGCAGTTCACCCCTTTACGAGCAGTACTTC. V and J are TRBV27 and TRBJ2-7, with D uncertain. CDR1 and CDR2 from the germline V gene are MNHEY and SMNVEV (reference sequence). The CDR3 covers 12 residues. V dropped 4 bases and J dropped 4 bases, with 8 bases sitting between them.

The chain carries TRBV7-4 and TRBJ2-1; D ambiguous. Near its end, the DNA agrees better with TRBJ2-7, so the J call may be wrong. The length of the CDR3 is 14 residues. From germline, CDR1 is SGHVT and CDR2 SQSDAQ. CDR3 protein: CASGPTINYNEQYF. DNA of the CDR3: TGTGCCAGCGGGCCGACGATAAATTACAATGAGCAGTACTTC.